This TCR beta chain was recovered during a study of beta chain features in type 1 diabetes. Study as a whole: All samples together contributed around 98,000,000 sorted cells for examination. Study-wide results and caveats: Patients' naive, central memory and regulatory TCRB repertoires appeared more alike than those of healthy donors.

Donors contributed one heparinised blood draw apiece, averaging about 116 mL. Concerning this clone: The antigen remains undetermined.

Sequencing targeted expressed TCRB transcripts, as all isolated RNA had been reverse transcribed. Around 3.57 million reads was the average for naive, central memory and regulatory T cell samples. Sequencing used immunoSEQ multiplex PCR; TCRdb keeps in-frame clones, though not all of them. The repertoire has some 400,000 clones, over 13% of them found once; the top ten carry 0.019%. The V and J ends lost 0 bases and 12 bases respectively, with 15 bases between them. CDR3 length equals 14 residues. Germline values: CDR1 SGHTA, CDR2 FQGNSA. The rearrangement links TRBV7-2 to TRBJ2-1; D possibly corresponds to TRBD1 (5 bases). The source is a woman younger than 30 in good health. The specimen sequenced was naive CD4+ T cells from blood. The CDR3 nucleotides are TGTGCCAGCAGCTTAGCGCTAGGGGCTTCAGTGCAGTTCTTC. The encoded protein is CASSLALGASVQFF.